This T cell receptor (beta chain) was recorded in a study of T-cell memory formation after mild COVID-19. Study-level background: Largely donor-specific sequence clusters came from a couple of donors.

TCRdb reprocessed the 5' RACE reads with MiXCR, giving one entry per CDR3 protein. The data contain 100,000 to 130,000 distinct CDR3 sequences, around 14% of them seen just once; the ten biggest clones take up about 39%. The sample holds a few counts of this clonotype. Antigen unknown. CDR1 and CDR2 from the germline V gene are MNHEY and SVGAGI. V dropped 0 bases and J dropped 7; count of bases not matched to a gene: 4. The length of the CDR3 is 14 residues. Findings and limits, study-wide: Cross-reactive memory appears to have joined, as suggested by some responding clones showing up in pre-infection memory.

This clonotype was obtained from a man in his late teens or twenties who had mild COVID-19 (a few samples of this study predate the infection). Cell type and time point are not known. The chain has TRBV6-5 and TRBJ1-2; 8 positions match TRBD1. The sequenced sample consisted of PBMCs or a T cell subset sorted from them (not recorded which). This chain's CDR3 is CASSYSWTGSGYTF. In DNA form, the CDR3 reads TGTGCCAGCAGTTACTCGTGGACAGGGTCTGGCTACACCTTC.